The TCR beta chain described here comes from a study of blood T cell repertoires in COVID-19. Across the study: The samples span acute and convalescent COVID-19 from the United States, Italy and Spain.

Source study methods: Reference gene primer amplification yielded estimated nucleated cell counts. TCRdb's table, derived via immunoSEQ multiplex PCR, lists solely in-frame clones and lacks some. The DNA gave D and trimming, while V, J and clone size come from that table. The sample records 170,000 or so clones, just under 90% being singletons. This CDR3 region has 15 residues. Looked up from germline, CDR1 is SGHNT and CDR2 is YENEEA. V trimming: 5 bases; J trimming: 6 bases; junction bases outside the gene matches: 4. The material sequenced was peripheral blood. The origin of this receptor is a woman under 30 who had recovered from COVID-19. The rearrangement links TRBV11-3 to TRBJ2-3; the match to TRBD2 covers 14 bases. The CDR3 region is CASSAGLAGADTQYF. The DNA for the CDR3 is TGTGCCAGCAGCGCGGGACTAGCGGGGGCGGATACGCAGTATTTT.